This T cell receptor beta chain was identified in a study of blood T cell repertoires in COVID-19. Study-wide context: Researchers got acute and convalescent COVID-19 samples from the United States, Italy and Spain.

Adults between roughly 18 and 95 years of age took part from about two dozen US areas. The study assigned cohorts using participant-reported clinical history. Here immunoSEQ multiplex PCR was the method, and the copy in TCRdb shows in-frame clones only, minus some. The sample has approximately 150,000 clones; 70% to 85% are singletons. This TCR was sampled from a woman in her seventies in a cohort exposed to, infected with or recovered from COVID-19 (not recorded which). The sequencing sample was made of PBMCs or T cells enriched from blood (not recorded which).

The CDR3: CASSTVRGKGSDEQFF. CDR3 in DNA: TGCGCCAGCAGCACCGTCCGGGGGAAGGGTAGTGATGAGCAGTTCTTC. This chain connects TRBV5-1 to TRBJ2-1, with D possibly being TRBD2 (6 bases). The CDR3 length is 16 residues. Trimming removed 4 bases at V and 8 bases at J, with 22 bases between. Germline values: CDR1 SGHRS, CDR2 YFSETQ.